This T cell receptor beta chain was retrieved from a study of tissue T cells after allogeneic stem cell transplantation. Retrospectively chosen non-transplant comparators had other cancers and at least five gastrointestinal samples, without known gastrointestinal disease. Sequenced by immunoSEQ multiplex PCR; TCRdb stores in-frame clones only, minus some. The sample has about 6,300 clones; 55% to 75% are singletons. On this clone: Its target is unknown.

The germline V gene has CDR1 SGHNT and CDR2 YENEEA. V was cut by 0 bases and J by 3 bases, with 5 bases left in between. This CDR3 has 13 amino acids. General observations from the study: Only a limited share of tissue TCRs appeared in blood or spleen.

Here the sequenced sample was tissue from the rectum, taken at autopsy. This chain uses TRBV11-3 with TRBJ2-5, with D hard to call. The source is a woman aged 18 to 55 with breast cancer. CDR3 coding DNA: TGTGCCAGCAGCTTAGAGCTAGAAGAGACCCAGTACTTC. Encoded protein: CASSLELEETQYF.